This T cell receptor beta chain was sequenced in a study of cytotoxic CD8 clonotypes in ibrutinib-treated CLL. Study outcomes and limitations: Public clonotypes, an uncommon group, contracted or remained stable on treatment. T-cell clonality at baseline went above that of age-matched healthy donors and rose and fell with circulating CD8+ T-cell counts.

Assay: immunoSEQ multiplex PCR; the TCRdb copy retains only in-frame clones and omits some. Of about 130,000 clones listed, 70% to 90% are singletons. Unmatched junction bases numbered 6, after V lost 1 base and J lost 1 base. Germline-derived CDR1 and CDR2 are SGHDT and YYEEEE. The CDR3 spans 16 residues. This clone was counted a few times. Its antigen is not identified. V and J are TRBV5-6 and TRBJ2-3; 7 bases line up with TRBD2. This receptor was taken from a human donor with chronic lymphocytic leukemia. The source material was PBMCs, sampled after 24 months of ibrutinib treatment. CDR3 DNA: TGTGCCAGCAGCTTGTCTTCTAGCGGACGCACAGATACGCAGTATTTT. Translation: CASSLSSSGRTDTQYF. Using reference TRBV5-6 and TRBJ2-3 for the parts outside the CDR3, the full variable domain is DAGVTQSPTHLIKTRGQQVTLRCSPKSGHDTVSWYQQALGQGPQFIFQYYEEEERQRGNFPDRFSGHQFPNYSSELNVNALLLGDSALYLCASSLSSSGRTDTQYFGPGTRLTVL.